This TCR beta chain was found in a study of response to subunit inactivated influenza vaccine (dated by TCRdb to between 2017 and 2018). Notes on the research overall: Deep quantitative T cell receptor repertoire profiling was used in the study to track responses to a trivalent subunit inactivated influenza vaccine. General findings and caveats noted by the study authors: The authors proposed that each seasonal influenza vaccination may bring in only a limited number of new T cells.

V is reduced by 0 bases and J by 10 bases, leaving a spacing of 7 bases between them. The cysteine opens and the phenylalanine closes a CDR3 of 12 amino acids. The only DNA kept is the CDR3, 36 bases in frame from the first base. Based on the germline V gene, the CDR1 and CDR2 sequences are ENHRY and SYGVKD. The method was RT-PCR. The run used an Illumina HiSeq 2500. Clones were called with MiXCR by TCRdb after fastp trimmed the public reads at Q25, and only in-frame beta chains were retained. Rows matching on CDR3 protein sequence are summarized as one entry with the most common DNA and genes. The sample table holds under 950,000 distinct CDR3 sequences, of which around 20% were seen once. The ten largest account for 9.5% to 13% of the sample. As for this clonotype: Which antigen it targets is not known. Base-call qualities are not available, and no considerably larger clone is one nucleotide away.

The rearranged segments are TRBV10-3 and TRBJ2-1, with a tentative D gene TRBD2 over 5 matching bases. Sequenced material: PBMCs from blood, taken roughly 5 days after vaccination. The receptor was isolated from a man aged 50-59 years who received an inactivated influenza vaccine. Donor details come from another sample of the same person, matched by shared clones. This receptor has the CDR3 CAISESRGEQFF. DNA sequence: TGTGCCATCAGTGAGTCGCGAGGGGAGCAGTTCTTC.